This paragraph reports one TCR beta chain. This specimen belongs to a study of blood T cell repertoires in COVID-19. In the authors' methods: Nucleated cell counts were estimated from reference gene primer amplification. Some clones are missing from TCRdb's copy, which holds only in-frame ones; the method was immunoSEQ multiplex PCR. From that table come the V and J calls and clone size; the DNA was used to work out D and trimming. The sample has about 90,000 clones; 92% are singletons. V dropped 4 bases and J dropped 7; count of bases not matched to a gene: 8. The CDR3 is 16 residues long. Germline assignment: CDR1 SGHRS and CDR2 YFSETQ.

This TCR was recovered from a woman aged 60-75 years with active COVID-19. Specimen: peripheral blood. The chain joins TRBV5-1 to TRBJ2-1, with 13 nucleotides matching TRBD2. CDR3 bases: TGCGCCAGCAGCCCTGCCGGGACTAGCGGGATTAATGAGCAGTTCTTC. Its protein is CASSPAGTSGINEQFF.